The source of this T cell receptor beta chain is a study of blood T cell repertoires in COVID-19. Study-level information: Samples came from the United States, Italy and Spain, spanning acute and convalescent COVID-19. PBMCs, B-cell-depleted T cells, or T cells were the source of the cDNA or gDNA that made up the material.

Source study methods: Nucleated cell number was recorded as an estimate derived from reference gene primer amplification. Produced via immunoSEQ multiplex PCR; TCRdb's table is partial and in-frame only. V and J calls and clone size come straight from that table; D and trimming were deduced from the DNA. The sample records 200,000 to 250,000 clones, about nine tenths being singletons. The germline V gene has CDR1 MDHEN and CDR2 SYDVKM. The length of the CDR3 is 17 residues. With V trimmed by 4 bases and J by 2 bases, 12 bases remained unmatched. The specimen sequenced was peripheral blood. This TCR was recovered from a woman aged 60 to 75 with acute or convalescent COVID-19. This sequence joins TRBV28 and TRBJ2-5, with TRBD1 matching 8 bases. The CDR3 is CASSSGTGGSVQETQYF. For the CDR3, the DNA is TGTGCCAGCAGTTCCGGGACAGGAGGTAGTGTACAAGAGACCCAGTACTTC.